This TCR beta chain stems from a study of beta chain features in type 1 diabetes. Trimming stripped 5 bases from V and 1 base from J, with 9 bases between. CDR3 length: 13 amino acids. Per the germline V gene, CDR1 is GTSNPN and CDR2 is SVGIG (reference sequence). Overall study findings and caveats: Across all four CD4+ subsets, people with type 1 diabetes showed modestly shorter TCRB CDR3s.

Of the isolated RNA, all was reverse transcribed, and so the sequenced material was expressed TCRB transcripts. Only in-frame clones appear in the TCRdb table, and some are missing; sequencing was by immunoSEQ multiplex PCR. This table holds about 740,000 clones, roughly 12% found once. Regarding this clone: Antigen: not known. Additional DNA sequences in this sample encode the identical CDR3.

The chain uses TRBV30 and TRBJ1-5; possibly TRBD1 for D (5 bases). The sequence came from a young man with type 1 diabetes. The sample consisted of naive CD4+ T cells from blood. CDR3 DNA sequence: TGTGCCTGGGGGCGGGACAGCAATCAGCCCCAGCATTTT. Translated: CAWGRDSNQPQHF.